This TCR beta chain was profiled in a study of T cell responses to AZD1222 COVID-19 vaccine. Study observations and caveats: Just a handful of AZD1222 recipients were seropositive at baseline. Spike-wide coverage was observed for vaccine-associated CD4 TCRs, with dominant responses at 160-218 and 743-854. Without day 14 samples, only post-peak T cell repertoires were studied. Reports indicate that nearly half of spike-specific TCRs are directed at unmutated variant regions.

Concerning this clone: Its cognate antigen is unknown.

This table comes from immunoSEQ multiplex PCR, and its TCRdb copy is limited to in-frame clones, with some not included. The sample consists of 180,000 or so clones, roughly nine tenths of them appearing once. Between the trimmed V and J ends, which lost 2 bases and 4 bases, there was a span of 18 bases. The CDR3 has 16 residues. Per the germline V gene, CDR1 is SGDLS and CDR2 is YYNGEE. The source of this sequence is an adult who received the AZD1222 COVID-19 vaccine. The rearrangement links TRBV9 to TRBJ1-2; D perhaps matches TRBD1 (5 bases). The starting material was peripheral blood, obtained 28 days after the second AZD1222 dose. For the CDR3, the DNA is TGTGCCAGCAGCGTCGGGTGGGACCCAGGGTTCTATGGCTACACCTTC. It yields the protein CASSVGWDPGFYGYTF.